This T cell receptor (beta chain) was observed in a study of cytomegalovirus exposure and HLA in healthy donors. Study-level background: In terms of ancestry, the Caucasian-associated cluster contained roughly 81% of the approximately 400 genotyped donors.

Germline V gene sequence: CDR1 MDHEN, CDR2 SYDVKM. There are 18 residues in the CDR3. V was pared by 8 bases and J by 1 base, with 24 bases between. PCR used 60 Vbeta primers and 13 Jbeta primers. TCRdb keeps only in-frame clones here, not all; method: immunoSEQ multiplex PCR. The sample holds about 120,000 clones, under 85% seen once. For this clone: Its antigen is not identified.

Study results and caveats: Most subjects' HLA-A and HLA-B alleles were reportedly predicted from TCR beta sequences.

The sequence derives from a woman aged 18-29 years in good health and CMV-seronegative. J is TRBJ1-3 and V is TRBV28, with D maybe TRBD1 (6 bases). The source material was PBMCs. The CDR3 nucleotides are TGTGCCAGCCTAGCGGGCAGGGGAACGGGTCTATCTGGAAACACCATATATTTT. Protein: CASLAGRGTGLSGNTIYF.